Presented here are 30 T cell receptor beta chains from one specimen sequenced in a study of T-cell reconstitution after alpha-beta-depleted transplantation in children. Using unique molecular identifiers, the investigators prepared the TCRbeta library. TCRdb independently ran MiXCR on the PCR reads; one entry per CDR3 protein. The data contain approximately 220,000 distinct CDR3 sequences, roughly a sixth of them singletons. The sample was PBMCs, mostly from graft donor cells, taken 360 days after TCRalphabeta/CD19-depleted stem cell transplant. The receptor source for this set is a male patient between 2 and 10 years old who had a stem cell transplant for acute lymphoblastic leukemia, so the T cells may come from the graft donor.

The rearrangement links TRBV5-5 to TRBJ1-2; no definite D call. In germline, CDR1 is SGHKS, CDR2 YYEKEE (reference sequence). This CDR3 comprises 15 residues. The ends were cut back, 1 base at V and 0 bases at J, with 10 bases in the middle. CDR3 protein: CASSLRGKANYGYTF. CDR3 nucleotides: TGTGCCAGCAGCTTGAGAGGGAAAGCTAACTATGGCTACACCTTC.

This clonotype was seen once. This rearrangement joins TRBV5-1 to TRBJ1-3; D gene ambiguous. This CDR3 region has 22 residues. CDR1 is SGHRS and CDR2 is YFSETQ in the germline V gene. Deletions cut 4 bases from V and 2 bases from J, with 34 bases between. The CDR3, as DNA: TGCGCCAGCAGCCCTTGGTCAAAACAGCCTTCCGAGACTCTCCGGCCTGGAAACACCATATATTTT. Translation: CASSPWSKQPSETLRPGNTIYF.

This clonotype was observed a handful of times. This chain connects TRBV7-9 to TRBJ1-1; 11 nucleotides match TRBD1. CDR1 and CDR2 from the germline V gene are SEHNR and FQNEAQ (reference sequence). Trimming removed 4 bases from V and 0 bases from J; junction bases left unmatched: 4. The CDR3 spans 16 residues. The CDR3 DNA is TGTGCCAGCAGCTCCGGGACAGGGGGAATGAACACTGAAGCTTTCTTT. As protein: CASSSGTGGMNTEAFF. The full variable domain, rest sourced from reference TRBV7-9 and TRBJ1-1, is DTGVSQNPRHKITKRGQNVTFRCDPISEHNRLYWYRQTLGQGPEFLTYFQNEAQLEKSRLLSDRFSAERPKGSFSTLEIQRTEQGDSAMYLCASSSGTGGMNTEAFFGQGTRLTVV.

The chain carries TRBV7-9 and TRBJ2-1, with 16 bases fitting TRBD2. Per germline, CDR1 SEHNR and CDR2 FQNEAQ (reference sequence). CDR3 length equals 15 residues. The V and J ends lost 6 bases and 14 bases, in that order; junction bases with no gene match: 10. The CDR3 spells CASRPPGTSGGGKFF. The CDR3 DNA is TGTGCCAGCAGACCCCCCGGGACTAGCGGGGGGGGGAAGTTCTTC.

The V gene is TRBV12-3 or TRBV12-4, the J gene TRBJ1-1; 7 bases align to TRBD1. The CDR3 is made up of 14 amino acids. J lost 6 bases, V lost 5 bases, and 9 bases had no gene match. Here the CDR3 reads CASSPGGGWAEAFF. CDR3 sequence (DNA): TGTGCCAGCAGTCCAGGGGGGGGATGGGCTGAAGCTTTCTTT.

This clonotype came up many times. CDR3 sequence: CASSCGHGIGKKTQYF. The CDR3, as DNA: TGTGCCAGCAGCTGTGGACACGGGATAGGCAAGAAGACCCAGTACTTC. The rearrangement uses TRBV7-9 and TRBJ2-5, with D perhaps given as TRBD1 or TRBD2 (5 bases each). Germline CDR1 SEHNR, CDR2 FQNEAQ (reference sequence). V was cut by 4 bases and J by 6 bases, with 21 bases left in between. There are 16 residues in the CDR3.

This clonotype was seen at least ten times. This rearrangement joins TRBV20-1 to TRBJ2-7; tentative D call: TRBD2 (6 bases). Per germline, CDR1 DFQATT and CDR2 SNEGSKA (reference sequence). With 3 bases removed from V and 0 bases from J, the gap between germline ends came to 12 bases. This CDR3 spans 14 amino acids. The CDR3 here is CSARLLAHSYEQYF. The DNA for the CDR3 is TGCAGTGCTAGGCTCCTAGCGCACTCCTACGAGCAGTACTTC.

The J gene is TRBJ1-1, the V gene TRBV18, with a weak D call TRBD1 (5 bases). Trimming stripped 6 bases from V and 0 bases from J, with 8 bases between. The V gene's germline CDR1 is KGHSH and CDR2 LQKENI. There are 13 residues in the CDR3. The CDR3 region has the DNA TGTGCCAGCTCGCAGACAGTGAACACTGAAGCTTTCTTT. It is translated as CASSQTVNTEAFF.

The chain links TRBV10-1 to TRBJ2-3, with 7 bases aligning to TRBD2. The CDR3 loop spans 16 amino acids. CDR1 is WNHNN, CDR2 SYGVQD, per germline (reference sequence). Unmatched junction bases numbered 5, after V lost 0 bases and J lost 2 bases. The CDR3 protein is CASSESMGLPTDTQYF. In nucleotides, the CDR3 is TGCGCCAGCAGTGAGTCGATGGGACTACCCACAGATACGCAGTATTTT.

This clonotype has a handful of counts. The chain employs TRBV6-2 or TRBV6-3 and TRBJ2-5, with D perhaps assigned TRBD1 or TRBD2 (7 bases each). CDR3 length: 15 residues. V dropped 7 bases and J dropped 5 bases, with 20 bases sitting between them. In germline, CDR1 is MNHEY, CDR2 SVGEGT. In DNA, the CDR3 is TGTGCCAGCACTGCAGGGGGAGGCGGGAGTGAGACCCAGTACTTC. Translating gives CASTAGGGGSETQYF.

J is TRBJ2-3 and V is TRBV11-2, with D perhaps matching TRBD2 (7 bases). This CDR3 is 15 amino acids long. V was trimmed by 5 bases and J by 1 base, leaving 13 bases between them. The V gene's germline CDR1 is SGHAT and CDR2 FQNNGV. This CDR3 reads CASSTPGGRTDTQYF. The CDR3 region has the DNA TGTGCCAGCAGCACCCCGGGGGGCCGCACAGATACGCAGTATTTT.

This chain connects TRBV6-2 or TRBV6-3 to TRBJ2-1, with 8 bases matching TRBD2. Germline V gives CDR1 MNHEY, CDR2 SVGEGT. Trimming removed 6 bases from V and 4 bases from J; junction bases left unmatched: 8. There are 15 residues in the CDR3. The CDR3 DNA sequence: TGTGCCAGCAGCCTCCGCGGGGGGTTTTACAATGAGCAGTTCTTC. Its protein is CASSLRGGFYNEQFF.

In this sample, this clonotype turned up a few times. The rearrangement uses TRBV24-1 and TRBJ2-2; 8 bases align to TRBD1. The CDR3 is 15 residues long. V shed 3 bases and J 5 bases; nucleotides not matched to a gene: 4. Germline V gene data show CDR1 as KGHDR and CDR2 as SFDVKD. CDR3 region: CATSDPGQVTGELFF. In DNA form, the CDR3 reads TGTGCCACCAGTGATCCGGGACAGGTAACCGGGGAGCTGTTTTTT.

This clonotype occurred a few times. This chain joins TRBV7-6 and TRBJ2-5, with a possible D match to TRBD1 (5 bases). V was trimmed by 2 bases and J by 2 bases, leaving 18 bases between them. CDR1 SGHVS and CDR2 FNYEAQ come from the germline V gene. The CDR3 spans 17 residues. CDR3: CASSLSVTDSLQETQYF. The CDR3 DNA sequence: TGTGCCAGCAGCTTATCGGTGACAGATTCCCTACAAGAGACCCAGTACTTC.

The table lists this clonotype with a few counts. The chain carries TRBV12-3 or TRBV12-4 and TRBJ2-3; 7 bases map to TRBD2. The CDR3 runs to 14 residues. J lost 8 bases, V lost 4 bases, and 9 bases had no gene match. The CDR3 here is CASSSRTRGVTQYF. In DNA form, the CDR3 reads TGTGCCAGCAGTTCACGGACTAGAGGGGTTACGCAGTATTTT.

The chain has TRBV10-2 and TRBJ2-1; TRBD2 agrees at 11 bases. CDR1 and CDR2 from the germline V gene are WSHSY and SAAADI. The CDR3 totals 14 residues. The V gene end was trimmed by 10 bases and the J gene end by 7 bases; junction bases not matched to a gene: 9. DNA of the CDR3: TGCGCCACCGGTACTAGCGGGAGTGGTAATGAGCAGTTCTTC. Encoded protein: CATGTSGSGNEQFF.

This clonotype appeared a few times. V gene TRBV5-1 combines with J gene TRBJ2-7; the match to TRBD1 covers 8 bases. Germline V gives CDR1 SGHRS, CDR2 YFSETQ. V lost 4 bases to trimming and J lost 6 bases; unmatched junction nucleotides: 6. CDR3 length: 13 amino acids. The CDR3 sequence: CASSRETGVEQYF. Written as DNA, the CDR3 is TGCGCCAGCAGCCGAGAGACAGGGGTCGAGCAGTACTTC.

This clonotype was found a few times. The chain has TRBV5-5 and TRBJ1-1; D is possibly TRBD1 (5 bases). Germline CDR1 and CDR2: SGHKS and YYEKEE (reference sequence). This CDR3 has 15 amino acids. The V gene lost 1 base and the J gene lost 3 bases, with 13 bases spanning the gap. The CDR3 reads CASSLYRQWDTEAFF. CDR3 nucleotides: TGTGCCAGCAGCTTGTATAGACAGTGGGACACTGAAGCTTTCTTT.

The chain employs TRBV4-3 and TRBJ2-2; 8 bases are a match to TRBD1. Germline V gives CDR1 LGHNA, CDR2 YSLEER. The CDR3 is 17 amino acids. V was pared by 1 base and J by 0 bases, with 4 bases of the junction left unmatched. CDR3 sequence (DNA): TGCGCCAGCAGCCAAGTTGTCAGGGGGCCGAACACCGGGGAGCTGTTTTTT. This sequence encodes CASSQVVRGPNTGELFF.

The CDR3 reads CASSLAGASYNEQFF. The CDR3 DNA reads TGTGCCAGCAGCTTAGCAGGGGCCTCCTACAATGAGCAGTTCTTC. V and J are TRBV7-6 and TRBJ2-1; D perhaps matches TRBD1 (5 bases). V was cut by 0 bases and J by 0 bases, with 6 bases left in between. Germline assignment: CDR1 SGHVS and CDR2 FNYEAQ. CDR3 length: 15 residues.

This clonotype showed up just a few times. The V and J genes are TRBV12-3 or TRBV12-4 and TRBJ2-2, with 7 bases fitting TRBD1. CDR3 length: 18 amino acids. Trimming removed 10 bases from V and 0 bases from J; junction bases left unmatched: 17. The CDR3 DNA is TGTGCCATCTGCCTGGTGCGCTCCGGGACAGCGAACACCGGGGAGCTGTTTTTT. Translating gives CAICLVRSGTANTGELFF.

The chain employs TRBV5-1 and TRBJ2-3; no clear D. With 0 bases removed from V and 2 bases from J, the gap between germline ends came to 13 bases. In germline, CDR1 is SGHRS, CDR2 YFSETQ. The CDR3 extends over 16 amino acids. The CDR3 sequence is CASSLVEVGNTDTQYF. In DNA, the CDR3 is TGCGCCAGCAGCTTGGTAGAAGTCGGAAACACAGATACGCAGTATTTT.

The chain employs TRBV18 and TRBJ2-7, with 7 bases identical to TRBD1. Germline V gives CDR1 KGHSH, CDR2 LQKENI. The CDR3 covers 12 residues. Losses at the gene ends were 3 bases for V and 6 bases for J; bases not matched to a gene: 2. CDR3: CASSPDRSEQYF. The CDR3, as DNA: TGTGCCAGCTCACCGGACAGGAGCGAGCAGTACTTC.

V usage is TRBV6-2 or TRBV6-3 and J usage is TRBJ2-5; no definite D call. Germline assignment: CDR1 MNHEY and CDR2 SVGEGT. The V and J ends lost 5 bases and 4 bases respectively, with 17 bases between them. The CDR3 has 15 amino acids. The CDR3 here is CASSQVLPTPETQYF. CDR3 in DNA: TGTGCCAGCAGTCAAGTCTTACCAACGCCAGAGACCCAGTACTTC.

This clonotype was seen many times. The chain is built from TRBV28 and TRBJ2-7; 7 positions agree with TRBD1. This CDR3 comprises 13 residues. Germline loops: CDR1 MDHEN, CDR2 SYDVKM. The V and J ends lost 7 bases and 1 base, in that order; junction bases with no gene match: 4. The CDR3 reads CASTLTGSYEQYF. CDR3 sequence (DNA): TGTGCCAGCACACTGACAGGGTCCTACGAGCAGTACTTC.

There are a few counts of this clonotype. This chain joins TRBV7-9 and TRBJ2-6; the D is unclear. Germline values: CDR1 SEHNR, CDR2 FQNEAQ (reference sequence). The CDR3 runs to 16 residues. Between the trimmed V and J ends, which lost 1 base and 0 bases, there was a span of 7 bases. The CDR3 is CASSLENGSGANVLTF. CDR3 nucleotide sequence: TGTGCCAGCAGCTTAGAGAATGGCTCTGGGGCCAACGTCCTGACTTTC. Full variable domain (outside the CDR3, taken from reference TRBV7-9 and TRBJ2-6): DTGVSQNPRHKITKRGQNVTFRCDPISEHNRLYWYRQTLGQGPEFLTYFQNEAQLEKSRLLSDRFSAERPKGSFSTLEIQRTEQGDSAMYLCASSLENGSGANVLTFGAGSRLTVL.

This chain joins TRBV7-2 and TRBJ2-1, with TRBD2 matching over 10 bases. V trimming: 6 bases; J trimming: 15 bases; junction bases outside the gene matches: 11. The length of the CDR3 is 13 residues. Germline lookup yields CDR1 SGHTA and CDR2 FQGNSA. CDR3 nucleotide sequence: TGTGCCAGCAGGAATCTAGCGGGAGAGGTGCCGTTCTTC. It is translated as CASRNLAGEVPFF.

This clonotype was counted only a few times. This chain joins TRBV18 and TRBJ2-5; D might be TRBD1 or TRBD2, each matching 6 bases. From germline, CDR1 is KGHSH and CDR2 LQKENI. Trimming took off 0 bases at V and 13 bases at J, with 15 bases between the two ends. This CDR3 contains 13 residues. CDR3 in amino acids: CASSPPAQGGPYF. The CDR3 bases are TGTGCCAGCTCACCACCGGCACAGGGAGGTCCGTACTTC.

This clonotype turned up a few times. The CDR3 bases are TGTGCCAGCAGTAAAGGGTTGGCGAACACCGGGGAGCTGTTTTTT. This translates into CASSKGLANTGELFF. The gene calls are TRBV7-9 and TRBJ2-2; D gene unclear. V was pared by 6 bases and J by 0 bases, with 11 bases between. The germline gives CDR1 SEHNR, CDR2 FQNEAQ (reference sequence). The CDR3 consists of 15 residues. The variable domain in full, with the rest retrieved from reference TRBV7-9 and TRBJ2-2, is DTGVSQNPRHKITKRGQNVTFRCDPISEHNRLYWYRQTLGQGPEFLTYFQNEAQLEKSRLLSDRFSAERPKGSFSTLEIQRTEQGDSAMYLCASSKGLANTGELFFGEGSRLTVL.

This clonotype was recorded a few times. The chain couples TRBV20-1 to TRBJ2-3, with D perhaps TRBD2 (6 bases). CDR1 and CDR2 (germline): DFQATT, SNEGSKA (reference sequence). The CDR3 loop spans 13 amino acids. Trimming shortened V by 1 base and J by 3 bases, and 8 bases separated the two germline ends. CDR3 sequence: CSARVGGTDTQYF. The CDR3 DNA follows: TGCAGTGCTAGAGTCGGGGGAACAGATACGCAGTATTTT.